The rows below give T cell receptor beta chains drawn from one sample of a study of neurological immune-mediated disorders. TCRdb re-called the 5' RACE reads through MiXCR, storing one row per CDR3 protein. The repertoire consists of about 21,000 distinct CDR3 sequences, with around 6.2% occurring once and the leading ten covering roughly 40%. The sequencing input was CD8+ T cells from blood. The receptor source for this set is a man younger than 35 in good health. Each CDR3 is given with its conserved first and last residue. D genes are given only for firm matches. The size of a clone is reported for some rows only, either as once, few or many, or as a class for expanded clones.

v_call: TRBV9
j_call: TRBJ1-5
d_call: -
clone_size: many
cdr3_aa: CASSGGGQPQHF
cdr3_nt: TGTGCCAGCAGCGGTGGAGGTCAGCCCCAGCATTTT

v_call: TRBV27
j_call: TRBJ1-5
d_call: -
clone_size: many
cdr3_aa: CASSFWGQPQHF
cdr3_nt: TGTGCCAGCAGTTTCTGGGGTCAGCCCCAGCATTTT

v_call: TRBV4-3
j_call: TRBJ2-5
d_call: TRBD2
clone_size: many
cdr3_aa: CASSQDTLRLAGETQYF
cdr3_nt: TGCGCCAGCAGCCAAGATACTCTAAGACTAGCGGGAGAGACCCAGTACTTC

v_call: TRBV6-2/TRBV6-3
j_call: TRBJ2-1
d_call: TRBD1
clone_size: many
cdr3_aa: CASSYADRVAHNEQFF
cdr3_nt: TGTGCCAGCAGTTATGCCGACAGGGTGGCCCACAATGAGCAGTTCTTC

v_call: TRBV27
j_call: TRBJ2-3
d_call: -
clone_size: many
cdr3_aa: CATAIGGLGTDTQYF
cdr3_nt: TGTGCCACAGCAATCGGGGGCCTCGGCACAGATACGCAGTATTTT

v_call: TRBV5-1
j_call: TRBJ1-1
d_call: -
clone_size: many
cdr3_aa: CASSLEPMNTEAFF
cdr3_nt: TGCGCCAGCAGCCTGGAACCTATGAACACTGAAGCTTTCTTT

v_call: TRBV20-1
j_call: TRBJ1-2
d_call: TRBD1
clone_size: many
cdr3_aa: CSARPQGTLEGYTF
cdr3_nt: TGCAGTGCTAGACCACAGGGGACACTCGAAGGCTACACCTTC

v_call: TRBV14
j_call: TRBJ2-3
d_call: -
clone_size: many
cdr3_aa: CASSQEGGGTDTQYF
cdr3_nt: TGTGCCAGCAGCCAAGAGGGGGGAGGCACAGATACGCAGTATTTT

v_call: TRBV6-5
j_call: TRBJ2-3
d_call: -
clone_size: many
cdr3_aa: CASSWGARFSTDTQYF
cdr3_nt: TGTGCCAGCAGTTGGGGAGCTAGATTTAGCACAGATACGCAGTATTTT

v_call: TRBV6-5
j_call: TRBJ1-5
d_call: -
clone_size: many
cdr3_aa: CASRPAGVFSSQHF
cdr3_nt: TGTGCCAGCAGACCCGCAGGGGTATTTAGTTCCCAGCATTTT

v_call: TRBV7-9
j_call: TRBJ1-5
d_call: -
clone_size: many
cdr3_aa: CAGSGGIDQPQHF
cdr3_nt: TGTGCCGGCTCCGGGGGAATCGATCAGCCCCAGCATTTT

v_call: TRBV14
j_call: TRBJ1-6
d_call: -
clone_size: many
cdr3_aa: CASSQEAWFGDGSYNSPLHF
cdr3_nt: TGTGCCAGCAGCCAAGAGGCGTGGTTTGGGGACGGGTCCTATAATTCACCCCTCCACTTT

v_call: TRBV4-1
j_call: TRBJ2-1
d_call: TRBD1
clone_size: many
cdr3_aa: CASSHATGTGDDEQFF
cdr3_nt: TGCGCCAGCAGCCACGCTACCGGGACAGGGGACGATGAGCAGTTCTTC

v_call: TRBV5-1
j_call: TRBJ1-1
d_call: -
clone_size: many
cdr3_aa: CASSLGTGQVNTEAFF
cdr3_nt: TGCGCCAGCAGCTTGGGGACGGGCCAGGTGAACACTGAAGCTTTCTTT

v_call: TRBV4-3
j_call: TRBJ2-3
d_call: -
clone_size: many
cdr3_aa: CASSQGTTDTQYF
cdr3_nt: TGCGCCAGCAGCCAAGGGACTACAGATACGCAGTATTTT

v_call: TRBV7-2
j_call: TRBJ2-7
d_call: TRBD1
clone_size: many
cdr3_aa: CASSSPGQGNEQYF
cdr3_nt: TGTGCCAGCAGCTCCCCGGGACAGGGGAACGAGCAGTACTTC

v_call: TRBV18
j_call: TRBJ2-7
d_call: TRBD2
clone_size: many
cdr3_aa: CASSPGNRGVSSYEQYF
cdr3_nt: TGTGCCAGCTCACCAGGCAATCGGGGGGTGAGCTCCTACGAGCAGTACTTC

v_call: TRBV4-3
j_call: TRBJ1-1
d_call: -
clone_size: many
cdr3_aa: CASSQDRHGSTEAFF
cdr3_nt: TGCGCCAGCAGCCAAGATCGTCACGGGAGCACTGAAGCTTTCTTT

v_call: TRBV7-6
j_call: TRBJ1-2
d_call: -
clone_size: many
cdr3_aa: CASSPAGGIGYTF
cdr3_nt: TGTGCCAGCAGCCCTGCGGGGGGTATAGGCTACACCTTC

v_call: TRBV12-3/TRBV12-4
j_call: TRBJ1-2
d_call: TRBD1
clone_size: many
cdr3_aa: CASSQPSTGAGYTF
cdr3_nt: TGTGCCAGCAGTCAACCCTCGACAGGGGCTGGCTACACCTTC

v_call: TRBV6-2/TRBV6-3
j_call: TRBJ2-1
d_call: -
clone_size: many
cdr3_aa: CATRGGYSSYNEQFF
cdr3_nt: TGTGCCACCCGTGGGGGTTACAGCTCCTACAATGAGCAGTTCTTC

v_call: TRBV7-9
j_call: TRBJ1-6
d_call: TRBD1
clone_size: many
cdr3_aa: CASSFDPTGAGSPLHF
cdr3_nt: TGTGCCAGCAGCTTCGACCCGACAGGGGCTGGTTCACCCCTCCACTTT

v_call: TRBV12-3/TRBV12-4
j_call: TRBJ2-5
d_call: TRBD2
clone_size: medium-sized
cdr3_aa: CASRPSGGAETQYF
cdr3_nt: TGTGCCAGCAGGCCTAGCGGGGGGGCGGAGACCCAGTACTTC

v_call: TRBV10-3
j_call: TRBJ2-2
d_call: TRBD1
clone_size: many
cdr3_aa: CAIRTGANTGELFF
cdr3_nt: TGTGCCATCAGGACAGGGGCTAACACCGGGGAGCTGTTTTTT

v_call: TRBV19
j_call: TRBJ1-1
d_call: -
clone_size: -
cdr3_aa: CASSIDALNTEAFF
cdr3_nt: TGTGCCAGTAGTATTGACGCCCTGAACACTGAAGCTTTCTTT

v_call: TRBV7-7
j_call: TRBJ2-7
d_call: -
clone_size: many
cdr3_aa: CASSLAGQGSEQYF
cdr3_nt: TGTGCTAGCAGCTTAGCAGGCCAGGGCTCCGAGCAGTACTTC

v_call: TRBV4-1
j_call: TRBJ2-3
d_call: TRBD1
clone_size: -
cdr3_aa: CASSQDDGTGDTQYF
cdr3_nt: TGCGCCAGCAGCCAAGATGATGGGACAGGCGATACGCAGTATTTT

v_call: TRBV7-2
j_call: TRBJ1-1
d_call: -
clone_size: many
cdr3_aa: CASSGGTKMNTEAFF
cdr3_nt: TGTGCCAGCAGCGGAGGGACTAAAATGAACACTGAAGCTTTCTTT

v_call: TRBV12-3/TRBV12-4
j_call: TRBJ1-1
d_call: TRBD1
clone_size: many
cdr3_aa: CASSSSDRVIEAFF
cdr3_nt: TGTGCCAGCAGTTCCTCAGACAGGGTGATCGAAGCTTTCTTT

v_call: TRBV6-2/TRBV6-3
j_call: TRBJ1-1
d_call: -
clone_size: many
cdr3_aa: CASSDPPAVMNTEAFF
cdr3_nt: TGTGCCAGCAGTGACCCTCCCGCAGTAATGAACACTGAAGCTTTCTTT

v_call: TRBV3-1
j_call: TRBJ1-1
d_call: -
clone_size: many
cdr3_aa: CASSQENQNTEAFF
cdr3_nt: TGTGCCAGCAGCCAAGAAAACCAGAACACTGAAGCTTTCTTT

v_call: TRBV20-1
j_call: TRBJ2-5
d_call: -
clone_size: -
cdr3_aa: CSASLSQETQYF
cdr3_nt: TGCAGTGCTAGTCTCAGCCAAGAGACCCAGTACTTC

v_call: TRBV20-1
j_call: TRBJ2-3
d_call: TRBD2
clone_size: many
cdr3_aa: CSARDPGRGDTDTQYF
cdr3_nt: TGCAGTGCTAGAGATCCGGGGCGGGGGGACACAGATACGCAGTATTTT

v_call: TRBV7-2
j_call: TRBJ2-7
d_call: -
clone_size: many
cdr3_aa: CASDGPRGEQYF
cdr3_nt: TGTGCCAGCGACGGGCCTAGGGGCGAGCAGTACTTC

v_call: TRBV6-5
j_call: TRBJ2-1
d_call: -
clone_size: many
cdr3_aa: CASTQKGSSYNEQFF
cdr3_nt: TGTGCCAGCACCCAGAAGGGGTCCTCCTACAATGAGCAGTTCTTC

v_call: TRBV11-2
j_call: TRBJ1-1
d_call: -
clone_size: many
cdr3_aa: CASSLIGQAEAFF
cdr3_nt: TGTGCCAGCAGCTTAATCGGGCAAGCTGAAGCTTTCTTT

v_call: TRBV6-5
j_call: TRBJ1-1
d_call: -
clone_size: many
cdr3_aa: CASRKVRGYGTEAFF
cdr3_nt: TGTGCCAGCAGGAAAGTCAGGGGATATGGTACTGAAGCTTTCTTT

v_call: TRBV25-1
j_call: TRBJ2-3
d_call: -
clone_size: many
cdr3_aa: CASSDLVNLDQGLEDTQYF
cdr3_nt: TGTGCCAGCAGTGATCTCGTCAATCTTGACCAGGGGCTTGAAGATACGCAGTATTTT

v_call: TRBV27
j_call: TRBJ2-1
d_call: TRBD1
clone_size: many
cdr3_aa: CASSFQGQGYNEQFF
cdr3_nt: TGTGCCAGCAGTTTCCAGGGACAGGGCTACAATGAGCAGTTCTTC

v_call: TRBV27
j_call: TRBJ1-4
d_call: TRBD1
clone_size: many
cdr3_aa: CASSFTGGEKLFF
cdr3_nt: TGTGCCAGCAGTTTCACAGGGGGTGAAAAACTGTTTTTT

v_call: TRBV9
j_call: TRBJ2-3
d_call: -
clone_size: -
cdr3_aa: CASSVWGSGDAQYF
cdr3_nt: TGTGCCAGCAGCGTTTGGGGGTCCGGAGATGCGCAGTATTTT

v_call: TRBV20-1
j_call: TRBJ2-7
d_call: -
clone_size: many
cdr3_aa: CSARSRDPAYEQYF
cdr3_nt: TGCAGTGCTAGATCCCGGGACCCAGCCTACGAGCAGTACTTC

v_call: TRBV4-3
j_call: TRBJ1-6
d_call: -
clone_size: many
cdr3_aa: CASSPGRSSYNSPLHF
cdr3_nt: TGCGCCAGCAGCCCAGGACGGAGCTCCTATAATTCACCCCTCCACTTT

v_call: TRBV19
j_call: TRBJ2-7
d_call: TRBD1
clone_size: -
cdr3_aa: CASSLLTGAVHEQYF
cdr3_nt: TGTGCCAGTAGCTTACTTACAGGGGCGGTCCACGAGCAGTACTTC

v_call: TRBV6-6
j_call: TRBJ2-7
d_call: -
clone_size: many
cdr3_aa: CASSYGRGISYEQYF
cdr3_nt: TGTGCCAGCAGTTACGGTCGGGGGATCTCCTACGAGCAGTACTTC

v_call: TRBV7-9
j_call: TRBJ1-2
d_call: -
clone_size: many
cdr3_aa: CASSPAKHYTF
cdr3_nt: TGTGCCAGCAGCCCCGCGAAGCACTACACCTTC

v_call: TRBV12-3/TRBV12-4
j_call: TRBJ1-6
d_call: TRBD1
clone_size: many
cdr3_aa: CASRDGTGVSPLHF
cdr3_nt: TGTGCCAGCAGAGACGGGACAGGCGTCTCACCCCTCCACTTT

v_call: TRBV4-3
j_call: TRBJ2-1
d_call: -
clone_size: many
cdr3_aa: CASSQDTLGNEQFF
cdr3_nt: TGCGCCAGCAGCCAAGATACATTGGGCAATGAGCAGTTCTTC

v_call: TRBV5-1
j_call: TRBJ1-3
d_call: -
clone_size: many
cdr3_aa: CASSPGAGNTIYF
cdr3_nt: TGCGCCAGCAGCCCTGGGGCCGGGAACACCATATATTTT

v_call: TRBV29-1
j_call: TRBJ1-1
d_call: -
clone_size: many
cdr3_aa: CSGIGAEAFF
cdr3_nt: TGCAGCGGGATAGGGGCTGAAGCTTTCTTT

v_call: TRBV6-2/TRBV6-3
j_call: TRBJ1-1
d_call: -
clone_size: -
cdr3_aa: CASSNLRLNTEAFF
cdr3_nt: TGTGCCAGCAGTAACCTTAGACTGAACACTGAAGCTTTCTTT